Sequencing of this T cell receptor beta chain was carried out in a study of blood T cell repertoires in COVID-19 (dated by TCRdb to 2020 to 2022). Looking at the study overall: The collaborator samples originated in the United States, Italy and Spain and spanned the acute and convalescent phases of COVID-19. Where HLA class I and class II types were available, the types were taken from metadata supplied by the sample provider, not from assay-based typing. The dataset comprised deeply sampled blood TCRbeta repertoires from subjects exposed to, actively infected with, or recovered from COVID-19. Samples came from the ongoing ImmuneRACE study (first 160 participants) plus 1,254 subjects from 6 global collaborators. The material from the prospective study consisted of cDNA or gDNA derived from T cells, B-cell-depleted T cells, or PBMCs. Nearly every sample came with metadata listing a de-identified subject ID, COVID-19 status, age in years and sex. The repertoires were made available in a free public database intended to serve as a resource for research on the immune response to SARS-CoV-2.

One collaborating source in Seattle enrolled patients while the patients were actively infected and followed the patients over time throughout the course of disease. Collaborating institutions collected whole blood in K2EDTA tubes following their own protocols. For TCRbeta analysis, collaborator samples were shipped as frozen whole blood, as isolated PBMCs, or as DNA extracted from either sample type. Beyond this particular receptor, the publication reports: The amount of clinical and demographic metadata varied by source and participant and was provided uncurated.

As for this clone: Its antigen is still unknown. Per-nucleotide qualities are absent, and no much larger clonotype sits a single base away.

The immunoSEQ Assay, a bias-controlled multiplex PCR, was used to amplify TCRbeta CDR3 regions from genomic DNA. Regarding the original processing steps: Nucleated cell counts per sample were estimated from amplification of reference gene primers within the assay. Sequence reads were collapsed and filtered to measure the absolute abundance of every unique TCRbeta CDR3 rearrangement. Productive Simpson clonality was computed per sample as the square root of Simpson's diversity index over productive rearrangements. TCRdb provides this immuneACCESS table in a form limited to in-frame rearrangements. Some clones are lacking; in checked studies, under half of them reflect an unresolved V gene, and why the rest are absent is not known. D and trimming were read from the DNA, whereas the V and J calls and clone size are those reported in that table. Recorded for this sample are about 300,000 clones; 85% to 90% of them occurred a single time. 5.5% to 8% of the sample rests with the top ten.

The sequence derives from a woman between 50 and 59 years old with COVID-19, enrolled during active disease. The sequencing sample was made of peripheral blood.

Here the CDR3 is given as CASRLRTSGNREQYF. The bases are TGTGCCAGCAGACTCAGGACTAGCGGGAATCGCGAGCAGTACTTC. The chain links TRBV2 with TRBJ2-7; TRBD2 lines up with 12 middle nucleotides. Reading from cysteine to phenylalanine, the CDR3 counts 15 amino acids. The read is trimmed to its CDR3 DNA, 45 bases read in frame from base 1. Relative to germline, V is missing 6 bases and J is missing 6 bases, with 9 bases of the junction outside any gene match. CDR1 and CDR2 are drawn from the germline V gene: SNHLY, FYNNEI.